This TCR beta chain was observed in a study of blood T cell repertoires in COVID-19. Study overall: Acute-phase and convalescent COVID-19 samples originated in the United States, Italy and Spain. Sources were T cells, B-cell-depleted T cells, or PBMCs; the material itself was cDNA or gDNA.

Per the original data handling: The authors estimated nucleated cell counts from reference gene primer amplification. The repertoire was sequenced with immunoSEQ multiplex PCR; TCRdb's copy has only in-frame clones and lacks some. V and J calls and clone size are those listed in that table; D and trimming were worked out from the DNA. The data contain nearly 200,000 clones, almost 85% of them singletons. The CDR3 extends over 15 amino acids. Germline V gene sequence: CDR1 SGHRS, CDR2 YFSETQ. Germline trimming cut 0 bases from V and 3 bases from J; bases unmatched to any gene: 5. The rearrangement links TRBV5-1 to TRBJ2-7; TRBD2 matches 8 bases. This clonotype originated in a human donor with acute or convalescent COVID-19. The donor label of this sample is uncertain. The specimen was peripheral blood. Here the CDR3 DNA reads TGCGCCAGCAGCTTGGCTGGGACTAGAAACTACGAGCAGTACTTC. Its translation: CASSLAGTRNYEQYF.